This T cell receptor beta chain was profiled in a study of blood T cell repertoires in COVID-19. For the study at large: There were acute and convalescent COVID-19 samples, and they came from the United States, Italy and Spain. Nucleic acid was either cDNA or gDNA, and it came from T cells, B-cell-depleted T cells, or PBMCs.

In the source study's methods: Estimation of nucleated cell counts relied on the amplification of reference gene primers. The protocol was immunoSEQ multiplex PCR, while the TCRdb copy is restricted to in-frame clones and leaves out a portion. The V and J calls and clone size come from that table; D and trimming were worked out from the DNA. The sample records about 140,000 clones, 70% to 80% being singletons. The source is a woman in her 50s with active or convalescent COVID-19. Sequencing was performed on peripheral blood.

DNA of the CDR3: TGTGCCAGCAGCCAAGATACCGCGGGGGAAAGACAGTTCTTC. Its protein is CASSQDTAGERQFF. The chain combines TRBV3-1 (or the pseudogene TRBV3-2) with TRBJ2-1; 7 bases fit TRBD2. Germline values: CDR1 LGHDT, CDR2 YNNKEL (reference sequence). With 0 bases clipped from V and 13 bases from J, the junction kept 9 bases outside the gene matches. This CDR3 is built from 14 residues.